This T cell receptor (beta chain) stems from a study of graft-versus-host responses after intestinal transplantation. With 2 bases removed from V and 8 bases from J, the gap between germline ends came to 10 bases. Germline values: CDR1 MNHEY, CDR2 SVGAGI. This CDR3 has 13 residues. This clone turned up a few times. Labeling with CFSE marked roughly 200,000 responder cells, which were plated with roughly 200,000 irradiated, violet-dye-labeled stimulator cells. The table came from immunoSEQ multiplex PCR; TCRdb's copy has only in-frame clones and leaves some out. The sample yields approximately 1,800 clones, 38% seen once.

V is TRBV6-5 and J is TRBJ2-4; D not resolved. This TCR was recovered from a human patient who was an organ donor for intestinal transplantation. Sequenced here: alloreactive CD8+ T cells from a mixed lymphocyte reaction culture, sampled before transplantation. Subset given: CFSE-low proliferating T cells sorted from approximately 6-day pre-transplant mixed lymphocyte reaction (GvH or HvG direction). CDR3 amino acids: CASSYHRTDIQYF. The CDR3 DNA reads as TGTGCCAGCAGTTACCACCGAACGGACATTCAGTACTTC.